These 4 T cell receptor beta chains came from one sample sequenced in a study of cytomegalovirus exposure and HLA in healthy donors. The primer mix had 60 Vbeta and 13 Jbeta primers. Clones were sequenced by immunoSEQ multiplex PCR, and TCRdb holds only the in-frame ones, with some missing. The sample lists about 140,000 clones; 65% to 80% were seen once. Sequencing input: PBMCs. The receptors originated from a male donor in good health and CMV-seropositive.

This clone has only a few counts. The J gene is TRBJ2-7, the V gene TRBV7-8; TRBD1 agrees at 9 bases. Germline trimming cut 3 bases from V and 7 bases from J; bases unmatched to any gene: 13. CDR3 size: 16 residues. Germline V gene data show CDR1 as SGHVS and CDR2 as FQNEAQ. CDR3 in amino acids: CASSLGTGRFGIEQYF. The CDR3 DNA follows: TGTGCCAGCAGCTTGGGGACAGGGCGGTTCGGTATTGAGCAGTACTTC.

The V gene is TRBV28, the J gene TRBJ2-5; 9 bases fit TRBD1. The J call may be in error: the DNA end matches TRBJ2-7 better. The V gene's germline CDR1 is MDHEN and CDR2 SYDVKM. This CDR3 comprises 14 residues. Here the CDR3 reads CASSERQGAYEQYF. The CDR3 DNA reads as TGTGCCAGCAGTGAACGACAGGGGGCCTACGAGCAGTACTTC.

The V gene is TRBV6-5, the J gene TRBJ2-1; the D gene is possibly TRBD1 (5 bases). The V and J ends lost 6 bases and 7 bases respectively, with 10 bases between them. The germline V gene encodes CDR1 MNHEY and CDR2 SVGAGI. The CDR3 loop spans 12 amino acids. This chain's CDR3 is CASSPPGNEQFF. The CDR3 DNA sequence: TGTGCCAGCAGCCCTCCAGGGAATGAGCAGTTCTTC.

The CDR3 spells CASSERPSLAGEDEQFF. The CDR3 DNA sequence: TGTGCCAGCAGTGAAAGGCCTTCACTAGCGGGGGAGGATGAGCAGTTCTTC. The V call is TRBV2, the J call TRBJ2-1; 11 bases map to TRBD2. CDR1 SNHLY and CDR2 FYNNEI come from the germline V gene. This CDR3 comprises 17 residues. The J segment lost 8 bases and the V segment lost 2 bases, leaving 11 bases of the junction unmatched.